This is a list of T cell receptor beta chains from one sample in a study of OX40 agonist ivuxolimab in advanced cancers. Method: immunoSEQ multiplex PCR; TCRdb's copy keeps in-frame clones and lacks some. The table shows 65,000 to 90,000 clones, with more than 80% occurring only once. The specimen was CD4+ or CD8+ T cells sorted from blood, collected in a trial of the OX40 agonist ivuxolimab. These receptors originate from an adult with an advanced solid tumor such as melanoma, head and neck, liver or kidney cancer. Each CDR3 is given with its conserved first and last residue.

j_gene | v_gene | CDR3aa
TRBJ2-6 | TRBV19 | CASSPQVSGANVLTF
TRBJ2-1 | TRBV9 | CASSPRQYEQFF
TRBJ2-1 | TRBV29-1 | CSVEFLYNEQFF
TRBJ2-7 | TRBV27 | CASSRGQYDEQYF
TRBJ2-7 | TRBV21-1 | CASTFPGLYEQYF
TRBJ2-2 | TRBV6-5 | CASSDLSGELFF
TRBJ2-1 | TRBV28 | CASSLRTSGMNEQFF
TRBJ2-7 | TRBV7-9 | CASSPGTQTEQYF
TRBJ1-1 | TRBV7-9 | CASSPFANTEAFF
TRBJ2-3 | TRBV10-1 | CASSEGSTDTQYF
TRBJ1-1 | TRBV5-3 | CARSLRRDPATEAFF
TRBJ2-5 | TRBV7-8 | CASSLGSWAQETQYF
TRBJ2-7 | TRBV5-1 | CASSATGGGEQYF
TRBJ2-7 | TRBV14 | CASSQLTSDSYEQYF
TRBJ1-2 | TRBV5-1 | CASSWRQDNYGYTF
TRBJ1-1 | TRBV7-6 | CASSLGADISTEAFF
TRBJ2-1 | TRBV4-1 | CASSPAGTLYNEQFF
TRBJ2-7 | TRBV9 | CASSPGAFTYEQYF
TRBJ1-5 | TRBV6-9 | CASSLGGAGNQPQHF
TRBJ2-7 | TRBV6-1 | CASTIRDRHYEQYF
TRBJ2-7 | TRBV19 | CAAGGAGQQYF
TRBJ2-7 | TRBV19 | CASSIVAGDYEQYF
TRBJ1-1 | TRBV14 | CASSSPGQQNTEAFF
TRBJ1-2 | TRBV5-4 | CASSWPEGGYGYTF
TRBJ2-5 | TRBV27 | CASTPAGGRETQYF
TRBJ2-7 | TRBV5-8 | CASSSDRSPRGYEQYF
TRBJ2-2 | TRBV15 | CATSRDQGQEAFTGELFF
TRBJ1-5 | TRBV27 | CASSLSSNQPQHF
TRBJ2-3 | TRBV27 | CASTNTDTQYF
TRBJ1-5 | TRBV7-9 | CASSGGGVGQPQHF
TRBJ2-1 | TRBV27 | CASSSSSGGLNEQFF
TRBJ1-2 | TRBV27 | CASSLTYSGSYGYTF
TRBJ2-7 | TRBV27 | CASSPGGVAYEQYF
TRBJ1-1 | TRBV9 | CASSAHRVSTEAFF
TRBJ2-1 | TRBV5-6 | CASSLGGSLHDEQFF
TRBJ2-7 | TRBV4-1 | CASSQEYPQGLAYEQYF
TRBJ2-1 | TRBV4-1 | CASSQETGYEQFF
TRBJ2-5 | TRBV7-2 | CASRHTMRQGQKETQYF
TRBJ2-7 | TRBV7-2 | CASTSWEFKEQYF
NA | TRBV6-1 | CASSLTAYEQYF
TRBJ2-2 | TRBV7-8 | CASSLPRDRGGNTGELFF
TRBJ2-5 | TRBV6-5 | CASSSGHQETQYF
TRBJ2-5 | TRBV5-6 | CASSLETNQETQYF
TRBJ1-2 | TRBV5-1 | CASSLETGWSYGYTF
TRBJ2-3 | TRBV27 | CASSTNRGRANTDTQYF
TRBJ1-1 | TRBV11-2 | CASSLAGTGASTEAFF
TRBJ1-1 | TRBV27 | CASRHRGSPEAFF
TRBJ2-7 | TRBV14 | CASSGPSGWSYEQYF
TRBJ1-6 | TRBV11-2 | CASSLGKSPLHF
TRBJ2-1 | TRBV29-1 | CSVERLLNEQFF
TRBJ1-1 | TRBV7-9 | CASSPGGRTEAFF
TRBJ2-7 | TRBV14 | CASSPGRADYEQYF
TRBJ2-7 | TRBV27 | CASSWRLAGYEQYF